This TCR beta chain is drawn from a study of blood T cell repertoires in COVID-19. CDR1 and CDR2 (germline): KGHSH, LQKENI. The CDR3 is made up of 16 amino acids. The J segment lost 1 base and the V segment lost 3 bases, leaving 7 bases of the junction unmatched. Source study methods: Reference gene primer amplification yielded estimated nucleated cell counts. Assay: immunoSEQ multiplex PCR; the TCRdb copy retains only in-frame clones and omits some. Clone size and V and J calls were adopted from that table, with D and trimming inferred from the DNA. The sample includes about 130,000 clones, 81% of them seen just once.

Material: peripheral blood. This TCR was sampled from a man aged 25 to 40 with COVID-19, enrolled during active disease. V gene TRBV18 combines with J gene TRBJ2-5; 8 bases match TRBD1. In DNA, the CDR3 is TGTGCCAGCTCACCCCGACTGGGACAGGCCCAAGAGACCCAGTACTTC. Amino acid sequence: CASSPRLGQAQETQYF.